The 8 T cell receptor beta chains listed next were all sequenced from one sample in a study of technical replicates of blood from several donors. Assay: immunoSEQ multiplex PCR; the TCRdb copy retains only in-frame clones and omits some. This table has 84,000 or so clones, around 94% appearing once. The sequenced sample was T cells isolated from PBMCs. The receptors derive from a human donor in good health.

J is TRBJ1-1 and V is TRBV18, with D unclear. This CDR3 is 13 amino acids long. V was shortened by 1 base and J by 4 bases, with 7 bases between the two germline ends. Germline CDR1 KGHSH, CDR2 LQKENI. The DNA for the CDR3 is TGTGCCAGCTCACCACAGGAGTCCACTGAAGCTTTCTTT. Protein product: CASSPQESTEAFF.

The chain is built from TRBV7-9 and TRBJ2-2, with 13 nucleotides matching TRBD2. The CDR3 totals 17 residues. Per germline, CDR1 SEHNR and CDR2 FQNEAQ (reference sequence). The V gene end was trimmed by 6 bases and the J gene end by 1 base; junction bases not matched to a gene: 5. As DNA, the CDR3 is TGTGCCAGCAGTCCAGGACTAGCGGGGGTGAACACCGGGGAGCTGTTTTTT. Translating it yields CASSPGLAGVNTGELFF.

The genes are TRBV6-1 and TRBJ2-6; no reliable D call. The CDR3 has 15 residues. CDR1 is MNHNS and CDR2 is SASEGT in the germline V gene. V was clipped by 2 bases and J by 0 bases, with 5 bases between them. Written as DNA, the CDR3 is TGTGCCAGCAGTGAACGTAGCTCTGGGGCCAACGTCCTGACTTTC. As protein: CASSERSSGANVLTF.

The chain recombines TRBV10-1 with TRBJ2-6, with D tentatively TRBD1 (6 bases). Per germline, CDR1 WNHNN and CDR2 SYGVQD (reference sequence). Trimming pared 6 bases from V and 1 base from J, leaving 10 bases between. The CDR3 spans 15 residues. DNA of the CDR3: TGCGCCAGCAGCTCAGACAGGTCTGGGGCCAACGTCCTGACTTTC. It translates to CASSSDRSGANVLTF.

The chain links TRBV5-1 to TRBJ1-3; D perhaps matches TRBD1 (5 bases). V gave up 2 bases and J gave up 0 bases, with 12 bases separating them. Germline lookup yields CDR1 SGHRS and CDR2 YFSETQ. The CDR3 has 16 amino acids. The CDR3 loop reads CASSLDLGPSGNTIYF. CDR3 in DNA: TGCGCCAGCAGCTTAGACTTGGGGCCCTCTGGAAACACCATATATTTT.

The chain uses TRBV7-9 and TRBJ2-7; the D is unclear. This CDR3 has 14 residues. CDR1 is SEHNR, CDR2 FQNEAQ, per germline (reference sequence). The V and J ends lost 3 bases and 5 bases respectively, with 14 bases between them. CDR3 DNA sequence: TGTGCCAGCAGCTTGAGCGAGGTAATAAACGAGCAGTACTTC. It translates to CASSLSEVINEQYF.

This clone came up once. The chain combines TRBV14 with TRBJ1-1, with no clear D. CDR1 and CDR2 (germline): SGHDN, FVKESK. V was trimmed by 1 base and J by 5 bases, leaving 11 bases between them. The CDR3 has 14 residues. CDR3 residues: CASSQVLPGTEAFF. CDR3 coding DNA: TGTGCCAGCAGCCAAGTTCTTCCGGGGACTGAAGCTTTCTTT.

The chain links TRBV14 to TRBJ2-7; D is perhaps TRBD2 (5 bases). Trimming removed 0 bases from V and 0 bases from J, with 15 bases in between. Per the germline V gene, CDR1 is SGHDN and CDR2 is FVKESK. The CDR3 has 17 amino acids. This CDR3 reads CASSQDRTGYSSYEQYF. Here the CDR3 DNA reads TGTGCCAGCAGCCAAGATCGAACGGGATACTCCTCCTACGAGCAGTACTTC.